The T cell receptor (beta chain) described here comes from a study of blood T cell repertoires in COVID-19. Study-wide background: T cells, B-cell-depleted T cells, or PBMCs provided the cDNA or gDNA that served as material.

Produced via immunoSEQ multiplex PCR; TCRdb's table is partial and in-frame only. The sample lists some 270,000 clones, around 93% occurring once. The CDR3 contains 12 residues. CDR1 is LNHDA and CDR2 is SQIVND in the germline V gene (reference sequence). The ends were cut back, 7 bases at V and 8 bases at J, with 11 bases in the middle. This chain joins TRBV19 and TRBJ1-4; TRBD1 is a possible D gene (5 bases). Sequenced sample: PBMCs or T cells enriched from blood (not recorded which). The source of this sequence is a man aged 40-49 years who had been exposed to COVID-19. CDR3 region: CASTTGAEKLFF. CDR3 bases: TGTGCCAGTACCACAGGAGCCGAAAAACTGTTTTTT. The whole variable domain, remainder taken from reference TRBV19 and TRBJ1-4, is DGGITQSPKYLFRKEGQNVTLSCEQNLNHDAMYWYRQDPGQGLRLIYYSQIVNDFQKGDIAEGYSVSREKKESFPLTVTSAQKNPTAFYLCASTTGAEKLFFGSGTQLSVL.